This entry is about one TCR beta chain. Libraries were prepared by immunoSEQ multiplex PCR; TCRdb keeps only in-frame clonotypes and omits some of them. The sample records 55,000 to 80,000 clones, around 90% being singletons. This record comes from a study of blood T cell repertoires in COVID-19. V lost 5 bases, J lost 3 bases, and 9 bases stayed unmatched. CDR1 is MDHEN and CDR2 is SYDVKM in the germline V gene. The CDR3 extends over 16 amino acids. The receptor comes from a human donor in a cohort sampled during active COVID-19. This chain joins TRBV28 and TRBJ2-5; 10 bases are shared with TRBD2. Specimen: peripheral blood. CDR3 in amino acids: CASSTSGTSDKETQYF. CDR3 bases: TGTGCCAGCAGTACTTCCGGGACTAGCGACAAAGAGACCCAGTACTTC.